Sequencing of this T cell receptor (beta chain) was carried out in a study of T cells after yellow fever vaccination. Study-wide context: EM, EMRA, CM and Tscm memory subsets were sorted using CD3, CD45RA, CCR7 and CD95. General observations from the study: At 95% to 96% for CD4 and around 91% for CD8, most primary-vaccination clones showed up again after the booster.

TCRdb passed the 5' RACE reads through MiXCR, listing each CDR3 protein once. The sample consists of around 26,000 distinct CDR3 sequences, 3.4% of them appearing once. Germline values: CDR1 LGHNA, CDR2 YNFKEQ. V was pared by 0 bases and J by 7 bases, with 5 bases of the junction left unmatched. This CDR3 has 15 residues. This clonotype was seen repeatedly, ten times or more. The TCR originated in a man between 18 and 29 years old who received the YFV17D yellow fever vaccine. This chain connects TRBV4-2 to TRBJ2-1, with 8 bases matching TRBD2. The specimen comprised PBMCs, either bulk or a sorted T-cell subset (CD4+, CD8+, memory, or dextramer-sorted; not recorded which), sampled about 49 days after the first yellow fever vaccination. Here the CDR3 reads CASSQDVAGRNEQFF. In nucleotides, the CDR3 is TGTGCCAGCAGCCAAGATGTAGCGGGGAGGAATGAGCAGTTCTTC.